These 22 T cell receptor beta chains share one sample of origin, sequenced in a study of blood T cell repertoires in COVID-19. Assay used: immunoSEQ multiplex PCR; TCRdb lists only in-frame clones, some missing. The sample holds 250,000 to 300,000 clones, 75% to 90% seen once. The sample comprised PBMCs or T cells enriched from blood (not recorded which). These receptors all come from a woman between 45 and 65 years old who had recovered from COVID-19.

This clone was seen more than once but under ten times. V usage is TRBV7-2 and J usage is TRBJ2-1; D not resolved. This CDR3 is 13 amino acids long. V was clipped by 5 bases and J by 2 bases, with 7 bases between them. CDR1 SGHTA and CDR2 FQGNSA come from the germline V gene. CDR3 in DNA: TGTGCCAGCAGCGCCTACCCCTACAATGAGCAGTTCTTC. Protein: CASSAYPYNEQFF.

CDR3 region: CASSADRGMPQHF. The CDR3 nucleotides read TGTGCCAGCAGTGCTGACAGGGGGATGCCCCAGCATTTT. The V call is TRBV6-4, the J call TRBJ1-5; 9 positions match TRBD1. The CDR3 length is 13 residues. The junction had 4 bases not matched to a gene; V was cut back by 4 bases and J by 9 bases. The germline gives CDR1 MRHNA, CDR2 SNTAGT.

The chain recombines TRBV9 with TRBJ2-1; possible D gene TRBD2, 6 bases. Germline CDR1 reads SGDLS; CDR2 reads YYNGEE. This CDR3 is 18 amino acids long. The V end was cut by 1 base, the J end by 2 bases, with 19 bases between. The CDR3 spells CASSVTKGGGPPYNEQFF. CDR3 nucleotide sequence: TGTGCCAGCAGCGTAACTAAGGGAGGCGGGCCCCCCTACAATGAGCAGTTCTTC.

This clone was seen a few times. This chain links TRBV9 with TRBJ2-3, with TRBD2 as a possible D gene (5 bases). Trimming took 4 bases from V and 7 from J, leaving 10 bases between them. The CDR3 totals 12 residues. Looked up from germline, CDR1 is SGDLS and CDR2 is YYNGEE. CDR3 nucleotides: TGTGCCAGCAGCTCAACTAGTTATACGCAGTATTTT. It yields the protein CASSSTSYTQYF.

The chain uses TRBV19 and TRBJ2-3; 7 bases line up with TRBD1. This CDR3 is 13 amino acids long. V dropped 5 bases and J dropped 4; count of bases not matched to a gene: 3. Germline V gene data show CDR1 as LNHDA and CDR2 as SQIVND (reference sequence). The CDR3 sequence is CASSLGTADTQYF. The CDR3 coding sequence is TGTGCCAGTAGTCTAGGGACAGCAGATACGCAGTATTTT.

The chain joins TRBV29-1 to TRBJ2-1; TRBD1 aligns across 8 bases. V lost 6 bases to trimming and J lost 9 bases; unmatched junction nucleotides: 10. Germline loops: CDR1 SQVTM, CDR2 ANQGSEA. There are 13 residues in the CDR3. CDR3 coding DNA: TGCAGCGTATGGACAGGGTCTTATGGTGAGCAGTTCTTC. It codes for CSVWTGSYGEQFF.

This CDR3 is CASSSRDTRYSNQPQHF. The CDR3 region has the DNA TGTGCCAGTAGTAGTAGGGACACACGATATAGCAATCAGCCCCAGCATTTT. This chain links TRBV19 with TRBJ1-5; tentatively, D is TRBD1 (6 bases). Germline V gene sequence: CDR1 LNHDA, CDR2 SQIVND (reference sequence). This CDR3 contains 17 residues. V lost 4 bases and J lost 0, with 16 bases in between.

The chain has TRBV28 and TRBJ1-2; D may be TRBD1 (6 bases). Per the germline V gene, CDR1 is MDHEN and CDR2 is SYDVKM. V gave up 5 bases and J gave up 8 bases, with 18 bases separating them. The CDR3 runs to 14 residues. The CDR3 region is CASSPQTGNRGYTF. In DNA form, the CDR3 reads TGTGCCAGCAGTCCGCAAACAGGGAATAGGGGCTACACCTTC.

This clone was counted a few times. CDR3 coding DNA: TGTGCCAGCAGTGAAGGAACAGATAGCAATCAGCCCCAGCATTTT. It is translated as CASSEGTDSNQPQHF. V and J are TRBV2 and TRBJ1-5; D uncertain. From germline, CDR1 is SNHLY and CDR2 FYNNEI. The V end was cut by 1 base, the J end by 0 bases, with 7 bases between. The CDR3 is made up of 15 amino acids.

The chain couples TRBV19 to TRBJ1-1; D may be TRBD1 (5 bases). Germline V CDR1 and CDR2: LNHDA, SQIVND (reference sequence). The CDR3 loop spans 14 amino acids. The V gene lost 5 bases and the J gene lost 2 bases, with 12 bases spanning the gap. Written as DNA, the CDR3 is TGTGCCAGTAGTGCCGGAACAGGAAACACTGAAGCTTTCTTT. As protein: CASSAGTGNTEAFF.

The chain uses TRBV4-1 and TRBJ1-2; 7 bases align to TRBD1. V trimming: 2 bases; J trimming: 8 bases; junction bases outside the gene matches: 14. Germline V gene sequence: CDR1 MGHRA, CDR2 YSYEKL. This CDR3 has 16 residues. CDR3 sequence: CASSQLFSGTDQGYTF. The DNA for the CDR3 is TGCGCCAGCAGCCAACTCTTTTCCGGGACAGATCAAGGCTACACCTTC.

The V call is TRBV10-1, the J call TRBJ2-7; 7 positions match TRBD2. The V and J ends lost 3 bases and 6 bases, in that order; junction bases with no gene match: 11. The CDR3 runs to 15 residues. Germline CDR1 WNHNN, CDR2 SYGVQD (reference sequence). The chain's CDR3 is CASSEGAREGCEQYF. The CDR3 DNA reads TGCGCCAGCAGTGAAGGAGCCAGGGAGGGATGCGAGCAGTACTTC.

The chain carries TRBV5-1 and TRBJ2-1, with D tentatively TRBD1 (5 bases). Trimming cost V 0 bases and J 7 bases, with 14 bases left between them. Germline CDR1 SGHRS, CDR2 YFSETQ. The CDR3 has 15 amino acids. CDR3 in amino acids: CASSLGPRQPNEQFF. The CDR3 DNA sequence: TGCGCCAGCAGCTTGGGACCCAGACAGCCTAATGAGCAGTTCTTC.

The V and J genes are TRBV18 and TRBJ2-1, with D perhaps matching TRBD2 (5 bases). The CDR3 totals 15 residues. Between the trimmed V and J ends, which lost 2 bases and 15 bases, there was a span of 23 bases. Germline V gives CDR1 KGHSH, CDR2 LQKENI. For the CDR3, the DNA is TGTGCCAGCTCACCAACGTCCAACGGGAAATCAACGGGGTTCTTC. Amino acids: CASSPTSNGKSTGFF.

The DNA for the CDR3 is TGTGCCAGCAGTGATTTTAGCGGCACCTACAATGAGCAGTTCTTC. It yields the protein CASSDFSGTYNEQFF. The V and J genes are TRBV2 and TRBJ2-1; the D gene is possibly TRBD2 (6 bases). The CDR3 length is 15 residues. V lost 3 bases, J lost 2 bases, and 11 bases lay in between. Germline V gene lookup returns CDR1 SNHLY and CDR2 FYNNEI.

The genes are TRBV29-1 and TRBJ2-5, with 10 nucleotides matching TRBD1. From germline, CDR1 is SQVTM and CDR2 ANQGSEA. The length of the CDR3 is 14 residues. V dropped 3 bases and J dropped 5; count of bases not matched to a gene: 6. The CDR3 here is CSVDGDRGGETQYF. Written as DNA, the CDR3 is TGCAGCGTTGATGGGGACAGGGGAGGGGAGACCCAGTACTTC.

This chain links TRBV15 with TRBJ2-1; 13 positions match TRBD2. J gave up 9 bases and V 8 bases, and 7 bases lay outside the gene matches. Per germline, CDR1 LNHNV and CDR2 YYDKDF (reference sequence). The CDR3 contains 14 residues. The DNA of the CDR3 is TGTGCCACCGTAAGGACTAGCGGGAGTGTTGAGCAGTTCTTC. Amino acid sequence: CATVRTSGSVEQFF. Together with reference TRBV15 and TRBJ2-1, the CDR3 gives the full variable domain: DAMVIQNPRYQVTQFGKPVTLSCSQTLNHNVMYWYQQKSSQAPKLLFHYYDKDFNNEADTPDNFQSRRPNTSFCFLDIRSPGLGDTAMYLCATVRTSGSVEQFFGPGTRLTVL.

The CDR3: CASSLVIGRDYGYTF. CDR3 in DNA: TGCGCCAGCAGCTTGGTGATAGGCAGGGACTATGGCTACACCTTC. This sequence joins TRBV5-1 and TRBJ1-2; possible D gene TRBD1, 5 bases. V lost 0 bases to trimming and J lost 3 bases, with 12 bases between them. CDR1 is SGHRS and CDR2 is YFSETQ in the germline V gene. The CDR3 is 15 residues long.

This clone was detected once. J is TRBJ2-1 and V is TRBV12-3 or TRBV12-4; D gene ambiguous. The germline V and J ends were trimmed by 2 bases and 6 bases, with 8 bases remaining between them. There are 13 residues in the CDR3. CDR3 amino acids: CASSLPSSNEQFF. CDR3 coding DNA: TGTGCCAGCAGTTTACCCAGTTCCAATGAGCAGTTCTTC.

The rearrangement joins TRBV5-5 to TRBJ2-7; 7 bases align to TRBD1. Losses at the gene ends were 3 bases for V and 3 bases for J; bases not matched to a gene: 12. The germline CDR1 and CDR2 sequences are SGHKS and YYEKEE (reference sequence). There are 16 residues in the CDR3. The CDR3 DNA sequence: TGTGCCAGCAGCTCCCTCGGCAAGGCAGGGGGCTACGAGCAGTACTTC. Amino acids: CASSSLGKAGGYEQYF.

The chain couples TRBV6-1 to TRBJ1-1, with no clear D. V shed 2 bases and J shed 0 bases, with 4 bases lying between them. The CDR3 runs 13 residues. Germline CDR1 and CDR2: MNHNS and SASEGT. CDR3 amino acids: CASSEQVNTEAFF. CDR3 bases: TGTGCCAGCAGTGAACAGGTGAACACTGAAGCTTTCTTT.

This chain links TRBV5-1 with TRBJ2-2; 7 nucleotides match TRBD1. The CDR3 length is 15 residues. Germline CDR1 reads SGHRS; CDR2 reads YFSETQ. After removal of 4 bases from V and 0 bases from J, the junction contained 3 bases not matched to a gene. The CDR3 bases are TGCGCCAGCAGCACGGGGACAGCGAACACCGGGGAGCTGTTTTTT. Amino acids: CASSTGTANTGELFF.